This TCR beta chain originates from a study of Ad26.COV2.S vaccination and SARS-CoV-2 variants. The protocol was immunoSEQ multiplex PCR, while the TCRdb copy is restricted to in-frame clones and leaves out a portion. This table has about 350,000 clones, 70% to 90% appearing once. Stated treatment: approximately 18 received Ad26.COV2.S at low or high dose, single or two shots; roughly 5 received placebo; per-sample allocation not given. All samples were drawn on day 63, counting from the first vaccine or placebo injection. The ends lost 8 bases at V and 4 bases at J; junction bases unmatched: 6. The CDR3 length is 13 residues.

Sequenced material: peripheral blood, taken in a trial of Ad26.COV2.S vaccine versus placebo. The chain links TRBV12-3 or TRBV12-4 to TRBJ2-5, with 8 bases lining up with TRBD2. The sequence was collected from a person aged 18-60 years who received the Ad26.COV2.S COVID-19 vaccine or a placebo. CDR3 in amino acids: CASCRRGGETQYF. The DNA for the CDR3 is TGTGCCAGCTGCCGTCGGGGGGGAGAGACCCAGTACTTC.